These T cell receptor beta chains were read from a single sample in a study of somatic mutations in cytotoxic T cells in rheumatoid arthritis. Data came from immunoSEQ multiplex PCR; TCRdb stores just in-frame clones and leaves some out. The repertoire includes roughly 20,000 clones, roughly 80% of them detected once, and approximately 11% sits in the top ten. What was sequenced was CD8+ T cells sorted from blood. These receptors all come from an adult with rheumatoid arthritis. The CDR3 runs from the conserved cysteine through the conserved F or W. Fields, in order: J gene, V gene, D gene, clone size, CDR3 DNA, CDR3 protein. D genes are given only for firm matches. Some rows have no size entry. The others give once, few or many, or a class for an expanded clone.

TRBJ2-1,TRBV14,TRBD2,few,TGTGCCAGCAGCCTCACTCGGGGGGTCTACAATGAGCAGTTCTTC,CASSLTRGVYNEQFF
TRBJ2-5,TRBV29-1,TRBD2,NA,TGCAGCGTTGACATAGCGGGCGGATGGGAGACCCAGTACTTC,CSVDIAGGWETQYF
TRBJ1-1,TRBV19,TRBD1,NA,TGTGCCAGTAGTACAGGGGGCGTGAACACTGAAGCTTTCTTT,CASSTGGVNTEAFF
TRBJ2-4,TRBV6-5,NA,NA,TGTGCCAGCAGCAACGGGGCGGACTCGAGAAACATTCAGTACTTC,CASSNGADSRNIQYF
TRBJ2-7,TRBV5-1,TRBD1,NA,TGCGCCAGCAGCTTGCCGAAGGACAGGGCGACCTACGAGCAGTACTTC,CASSLPKDRATYEQYF
TRBJ1-5,TRBV4-2,TRBD1,NA,TGTGCCAGCAGCCCAGTAGGGGAGGGGGCCCAGCCCCAGCATTTT,CASSPVGEGAQPQHF
TRBJ2-1,TRBV4-3,TRBD2,NA,TGCGCCAGCAGCCAGTTTAGCGGGGGGCCCAACAATGAGCAGTTCTTC,CASSQFSGGPNNEQFF
TRBJ2-7,TRBV6-1,TRBD1,NA,TGTGCCAGCAGTGATTGGAACAGGGGCTACGAGCAGTACTTC,CASSDWNRGYEQYF
TRBJ2-2,TRBV4-3,TRBD2,NA,TGCGCCAGCAGCCAGGGACTAGCGGGGTCGAACACCGGGGAGCTGTTTTTT,CASSQGLAGSNTGELFF
TRBJ2-2,TRBV27,NA,NA,TGTGCCAGCAGTTTAATAGGATTCGCGAACACCGGGGAGCTGTTTTTT,CASSLIGFANTGELFF
TRBJ2-1,TRBV6-5,TRBD1,NA,TGTGCCAGCAGTTACTCCTCCAGGGGGCAAAATGAGCAGTTCTTC,CASSYSSRGQNEQFF
TRBJ2-3,TRBV10-3,NA,NA,TGTGCCATCAGTCTAGTGTCGGCAGATACGCAGTATTTT,CAISLVSADTQYF
TRBJ2-3,TRBV6-5,NA,NA,TGTGCCAGCAGTTACGAGGGGGGCACAGATACGCAGTATTTT,CASSYEGGTDTQYF
TRBJ2-2,TRBV9,TRBD2,NA,TGTGCCAGCAGCGCGGGGACTAGCGGGAGATTGGGCGGGGAGCTGTTTTTT,CASSAGTSGRLGGELFF
TRBJ1-1,TRBV13,NA,NA,TGTGCCAGCAGCTTCAGTAACACTGAAGCTTTCTTT,CASSFSNTEAFF
TRBJ2-5,TRBV6-5,TRBD2,NA,TGTGCCAGCAGCCCAGCGGGGGGACAAGAGACCCAGTACTTC,CASSPAGGQETQYF
TRBJ2-7,TRBV6-6,NA,NA,TGTGCCAGCAGTGGTCCGACGGACGCTAACTACGAGCAGTACTTC,CASSGPTDANYEQYF
TRBJ2-3,TRBV5-4,TRBD2,NA,TGTGCCAGCAGCAAAAGCGGGGTCGGGGTCCGCGCAGATACGCAGTATTTT,CASSKSGVGVRADTQYF
TRBJ2-5,TRBV15,NA,NA,TGTGCCACCAGCAGAGACCTCCAAGAGACCCAGTACTTC,CATSRDLQETQYF
TRBJ1-2,TRBV6-1,NA,NA,TGTGCCAGCAGTGAGTTCGGGGACTATGGCTACACCTTC,CASSEFGDYGYTF
TRBJ2-1,TRBV4-2,TRBD2,NA,TGTGCCAGCAGCCAACGGACTAGCGGAAATGAGCAGTTCTTC,CASSQRTSGNEQFF
TRBJ1-2,TRBV27,TRBD1,NA,TGTGCCAGCAGTTTATACAGGGGAGAATACTATGGCTACACCTTC,CASSLYRGEYYGYTF
TRBJ2-3,TRBV27,TRBD2,NA,TGTGCCAGCAGTCCCCCAGCGGGGGGCCTCACAGATACGCAGTATTTT,CASSPPAGGLTDTQYF
TRBJ1-5,TRBV5-1,NA,NA,TGCGCCAGCAGCTTGGGAAGGGACAATCAGCCCCAGCATTTT,CASSLGRDNQPQHF
TRBJ2-3,TRBV7-3,NA,NA,TGTGCCAGCAGTATAGGGTCCCCCCTCACAGATACGCAGTATTTT,CASSIGSPLTDTQYF
TRBJ1-4,TRBV7-9,NA,NA,TGTGCCAGCACGACCCTCAATGAAAAACTGTTTTTT,CASTTLNEKLFF
TRBJ2-5,TRBV23-1,NA,few,TGCGCCAGCAGATTAGTCTGGCTTATGACCCAGTACTTC,CASRLVWLMTQYF
TRBJ2-7,TRBV10-3,NA,few,TGTGCCATCAGTGAGTCGGGGTCTCCCTCCTACGAGCAGTACTTC,CAISESGSPSYEQYF
TRBJ2-7,TRBV6-5,TRBD2,NA,TGTGCCAGCAGTTACCCGGGGGTAGCGGGAGAGAACGAGCAGTACTTC,CASSYPGVAGENEQYF
TRBJ2-1,TRBV11-2,TRBD2,NA,TGTGCCAGCAGCTCGGGCGGGACTAGCGGAACCTACTCAGATGAGCAGTTCTTC,CASSSGGTSGTYSDEQFF
TRBJ2-5,TRBV7-9,TRBD1,NA,TGTGCCAGCAGCTTAGGTTCGGGACAGAAAGAGACCCAGTACTTC,CASSLGSGQKETQYF
TRBJ1-5,TRBV19,NA,NA,TGTGCCAGTAGTAACGGGGCCAGGCAGCCCCAGCATTTT,CASSNGARQPQHF
TRBJ2-3,TRBV5-1,NA,NA,TGCGCCAGCAGCTTTTCCGCCTCCGGGACTAGCACAGATACGCAGTATTTT,CASSFSASGTSTDTQYF
TRBJ1-4,TRBV7-8,NA,NA,TGTGCCAGCAGCCCCATGGGAGCTAATGAAAAACTGTTTTTT,CASSPMGANEKLFF
TRBJ1-1,TRBV4-1,NA,NA,TGCGCCAGCAGCAGAACAGGGCCAGGGACTGAAGCTTTCTTT,CASSRTGPGTEAFF
TRBJ2-3,TRBV7-2,TRBD2,NA,TGTGCCAGCAGCCCCGGACTAGCAGCGTGGGGGGTAGATACGCAGTATTTT,CASSPGLAAWGVDTQYF
TRBJ2-6,TRBV27,TRBD2,once,TGTGCCAGCAGTGCCACGAGCGGGAGTCAGAAATTAGGGGCCAACGTCCTGACTTTC,CASSATSGSQKLGANVLTF
TRBJ1-4,TRBV5-5,TRBD1,NA,TGTGCCAGCAGCTTGGCCGACAGGGAAGGCGAAAAACTGTTTTTT,CASSLADREGEKLFF
TRBJ2-5,TRBV7-8,NA,NA,TGTGCCACCGAAACTACCGGGGAGACCCAGTACTTC,CATETTGETQYF
TRBJ2-1,TRBV13,TRBD2,NA,TGTGCCAGCAGCATCAGGACTAGCGGGACGTTCAATGAGCAGTTCTTC,CASSIRTSGTFNEQFF
TRBJ1-1,TRBV30,NA,NA,TGTGCCTCCTACATACATACTGAAGCTTTCTTT,CASYIHTEAFF
TRBJ2-7,TRBV7-6,NA,NA,TGTGCCAGCAGCCGAACAGAGAGCTCCTACGAGCAGTACTTC,CASSRTESSYEQYF
TRBJ2-1,TRBV15,NA,NA,TGTGCCACCATCAATGCTACTCAGTTTTACAATGAGCAGTTCTTC,CATINATQFYNEQFF
TRBJ2-2,TRBV28,TRBD1,NA,TGTGCCAGCTTGAAGACAGGGGGCTGGACCGGGGAGCTGTTTTTT,CASLKTGGWTGELFF
TRBJ2-5,TRBV4-1,TRBD2,NA,TGCGCCAGCAGCCAAGTCGGGGGGGAAGAGACCCAGTACTTC,CASSQVGGEETQYF
TRBJ2-5,TRBV2,TRBD2,NA,TGTGCCAGCACCCCGTCTTCTTTGGGGGGGGAGACCCAGTACTTC,CASTPSSLGGETQYF